The rows below give T cell receptor beta chains drawn from one sample of a study of shared clonotypes between healthy human individuals. Sequencing was performed with immunoSEQ multiplex PCR; in TCRdb, only in-frame clones are kept and a portion is missing. The sample comprises millions of clones, approximately 95% of which are singletons, and about 1.1% rests with the top ten. Input material: naive CD8+ T cells sorted from blood. The source of these receptors is a man aged 18-30 years in good health. CDR3s include the opening cysteine and the closing phenylalanine or tryptophan.

TRBV5-1	14	CASGRDSSGNTIYF
TRBV19	15	CASSQTGTGANVLTF
TRBV7-9	15	CASSRGDTSTDTQYF
TRBV18	17	CASSSTFGTDPYNEQFF
TRBV10-3	13	CAIGPGEPYGYTF
TRBV9	16	CASSPGLAGWRDIQYF
TRBV4-1	16	CASSFLHTGGEETQYF
TRBV5-1	16	CASSPEQGKSSYEQYF
TRBV14	16	CASSQPLTPGTDTQYF
TRBV19	15	CASSPRTGLDTEAFF
TRBV6-1	13	CASRDFSSYGYTF
TRBV5-4	13	CASSFSGTGEQFF
TRBV27	13	CASSLAPFAPLHF
TRBV7-8	15	CASSPWPGAGYEQYF
TRBV4-1	14	CASSQVGENSPLHF
TRBV2	12	CASIGQGYEQYF
TRBV27	17	CASSLSGAGYSNQPQHF
TRBV9	19	CASSVESAGEGWSYNEQFF
TRBV11-2	13	CASSFLESAEAFF
TRBV7-9	14	CASSLTTSNGELFF
TRBV9	12	CASSLSPREQFF
TRBV27	14	CASSLAGPNTEAFF
TRBV9	15	CASSVGGGTFTEAFF
TRBV15	13	CATSRSGGTEAFF
TRBV6-1	14	CASSEGQGGYEQYF
TRBV7-5	19	CARSLGKGARTSGTYEQYF
TRBV4-3	15	CASSQAGTGAYEQYF
TRBV6-5	14	CASSYSTGGYEQYF
TRBV30	14	CAWTPGRWNTEAFF
TRBV19	15	CASRLLAGVVGELFF
TRBV27	13	CASSFSPNYGYTF